The following is a TCR beta chain sequence with its context. Its antigen is unknown. In germline, CDR1 is SGHRS, CDR2 YFSETQ. The CDR3 spans 15 residues. Unmatched junction bases numbered 11, after V lost 5 bases and J lost 8 bases. The record originates from a study of T cell responses to AZD1222 COVID-19 vaccine. Study conclusions and caveats: Mostly white British, mostly female donors; authors suggested clonal diversity may be underestimated. Just a handful of AZD1222 recipients were seropositive at baseline. Spike-specific TCR breadth and depth rose after two AZD1222 doses.

Using immunoSEQ multiplex PCR, the repertoire was profiled, and TCRdb retains in-frame clones only, with some absent. The sample holds roughly 66,000 clones, around 83% seen once. Sequencing used peripheral blood, obtained on day 0 of AZD1222 vaccination. The chain is built from TRBV5-1 and TRBJ2-1, with TRBD1 matching 9 bases. The TCR comes from an adult in good health. CDR3 DNA: TGCGCCAGCAGGGTGGGACAGGGATTCATCGATGAGCAGTTCTTC. Protein product: CASRVGQGFIDEQFF.